Each of the 28 T cell receptor beta chains below was sequenced from the same sample in a study of T cell changes during pregnancy in multiple sclerosis. This table comes from immunoSEQ multiplex PCR, and its TCRdb copy is limited to in-frame clones, with some not included. The sample contains about 48,000 clones, approximately 92% of which appear only once. The starting material was CD4+ T cells from peripheral blood mononuclear cells, obtained in the second trimester of pregnancy. These receptors were obtained from a female donor in good health, enrolled as a control in a pregnancy study.

The chain links TRBV9 to TRBJ2-3, with D tentatively TRBD2 (5 bases). The germline V gene encodes CDR1 SGDLS and CDR2 YYNGEE. This CDR3 has 16 amino acids. Trimming took 1 base from V and 0 from J, leaving 12 bases between them. The CDR3 region is CASSVRSGSSTDTQYF. The CDR3 region has the DNA TGTGCCAGCAGCGTAAGATCGGGGAGTAGCACAGATACGCAGTATTTT.

The V call is TRBV4-3, the J call TRBJ1-2; TRBD1 matches at 7 bases. This CDR3 is built from 16 residues. Germline CDR1 LGHNA, CDR2 YSLEER. Trimming at V came to 4 bases and at J to 1 base, leaving 9 bases not matched to a gene. The CDR3 DNA sequence: TGCGCCAGCAGCCGAACGCTTGACAGGGTTAACTATGGCTACACCTTC. The encoded protein is CASSRTLDRVNYGYTF.

V and J are TRBV10-3 and TRBJ2-7; 7 bases align to TRBD1. The CDR3 spans 16 residues. Germline CDR1 and CDR2: ENHRY and SYGVKD. V lost 3 bases, J lost 1 base, and 9 bases stayed unmatched. The CDR3 loop is CAISDTGASPSYEQYF. In DNA form, the CDR3 reads TGTGCCATCAGTGATACAGGGGCTTCACCGTCCTACGAGCAGTACTTC.

The CDR3 DNA reads TGTGCCAGCTCAGGGGGGAGCAATCAGCCCCAGCATTTT. It translates to CASSGGSNQPQHF. This rearrangement joins TRBV2 to TRBJ1-5, with 7 bases lining up with TRBD1. Trimming at V came to 8 bases and at J to 1 base, leaving 2 bases not matched to a gene. Germline CDR1 SNHLY, CDR2 FYNNEI. This CDR3 contains 13 residues.

In DNA form, the CDR3 reads TGTGCCAGCTCACCCGGACAGGGGGGATCCTACGAGCAGTACTTC. Protein sequence: CASSPGQGGSYEQYF. V and J are TRBV18 and TRBJ2-7, with 10 bases that match TRBD1. V lost 3 bases and J lost 1; bases outside the gene matches: 3. The CDR3 loop spans 15 amino acids. CDR1 KGHSH and CDR2 LQKENI come from the germline V gene.

This clone has only one observation. The V gene is TRBV4-1, the J gene TRBJ2-7; a weak D match, TRBD1 (6 bases). The CDR3 has 15 residues. Germline V gene sequence: CDR1 MGHRA, CDR2 YSYEKL. Deletions cut 2 bases from V and 2 bases from J, with 13 bases between. The CDR3 nucleotides are TGCGCCAGCAGCCAACCAGGACAGTTCCCCTACGAGCAGTACTTC. This translates into CASSQPGQFPYEQYF.

The V gene is TRBV6-5, the J gene TRBJ1-3; D is unresolved. The length of the CDR3 is 13 residues. Between the trimmed V and J ends, which lost 6 bases and 4 bases, there was a span of 10 bases. The germline CDR1 and CDR2 sequences are MNHEY and SVGAGI. The CDR3 region has the DNA TGTGCCAGCAGCCCACGGGGAGGAAACACCATATATTTT. It translates to CASSPRGGNTIYF.

The table lists this clone with a count of one. The V and J genes are TRBV15 and TRBJ1-6; 8 positions match TRBD1. The J segment lost 9 bases and the V segment lost 0 bases, leaving 4 bases of the junction unmatched. The CDR3 length is 15 residues. From germline, CDR1 is LNHNV and CDR2 YYDKDF (reference sequence). CDR3 coding DNA: TGTGCCACCAGCAGAGATCCAGGGGGCAGTTCACCCCTCCACTTT. Residues: CATSRDPGGSSPLHF.

The chain couples TRBV7-9 to TRBJ1-2, with a weak D call TRBD1 (6 bases). V was cut by 0 bases and J by 4 bases, with 12 bases left in between. This CDR3 is built from 15 residues. Germline V gene lookup returns CDR1 SEHNR and CDR2 FQNEAQ (reference sequence). The DNA for the CDR3 is TGTGCCAGCAGCTTAGCGGAGACAGGAATCTATGGCTACACCTTC. This translates into CASSLAETGIYGYTF.

CDR3 residues: CASSPSSGILTDTQYF. The CDR3 region has the DNA TGTGCCAGCTCACCGTCTAGCGGGATCCTCACAGATACGCAGTATTTT. This sequence joins TRBV18 and TRBJ2-3, with 9 nucleotides matching TRBD2. Germline V gene lookup returns CDR1 KGHSH and CDR2 LQKENI. V was pared by 3 bases and J by 2 bases, with 6 bases of the junction left unmatched. The CDR3 is 16 residues long. The variable domain in full, with the rest retrieved from reference TRBV18 and TRBJ2-3, is NAGVMQNPRHLVRRRGQEARLRCSPMKGHSHVYWYRQLPEEGLKFMVYLQKENIIDESGMPKERFSAEFPKEGPSILRIQQVVRGDSAAYFCASSPSSGILTDTQYFGPGTRLTVL.

J is TRBJ2-7 and V is TRBV6-6; D uncertain. The CDR3 runs to 15 residues. CDR1 is MNHNY and CDR2 is SVGAGI in the germline V gene (reference sequence). V gave up 2 bases and J gave up 2 bases, with 13 bases separating them. DNA for the CDR3: TGTGCCAGCAGTTACGAACGGCGAACTACCTACGAGCAGTACTTC. Translating gives CASSYERRTTYEQYF.

V usage is TRBV2 and J usage is TRBJ2-3; 8 bases align to TRBD2. Losses at the gene ends were 3 bases for V and 6 bases for J; bases not matched to a gene: 8. Germline V CDR1 and CDR2: SNHLY, FYNNEI. CDR3 length: 15 residues. The CDR3 is CASSESGGPRDTQYF. The CDR3 nucleotides read TGTGCCAGCAGTGAGTCGGGGGGGCCAAGGGATACGCAGTATTTT.

This clone was recorded once. V usage is TRBV2 and J usage is TRBJ2-4; TRBD1 might be the D (5 bases). V was trimmed by 5 bases and J by 1 base, leaving 12 bases between them. This CDR3 has 15 residues. The germline gives CDR1 SNHLY, CDR2 FYNNEI. CDR3 in amino acids: CASSPTGYAKNIQYF. DNA for the CDR3: TGTGCCAGCAGTCCTACAGGTTACGCCAAAAACATTCAGTACTTC. Complete variable domain (other parts from reference TRBV2 and TRBJ2-4): EPEVTQTPSHQVTQMGQEVILRCVPISNHLYFYWYRQILGQKVEFLVSFYNNEISEKSEIFDDQFSVERPDGSNFTLKIRSTKLEDSAMYFCASSPTGYAKNIQYFGAGTRLSVL.

This rearrangement joins TRBV9 to TRBJ2-2; 7 bases match TRBD1. The CDR3 has 15 amino acids. The junction had 10 bases not matched to a gene; V was cut back by 3 bases and J by 8 bases. Germline loops: CDR1 SGDLS, CDR2 YYNGEE. The CDR3 sequence: CASSEGTVSPGELFF. CDR3 sequence (DNA): TGTGCCAGCAGCGAAGGGACAGTTTCACCGGGGGAGCTGTTTTTT.

The genes are TRBV20-1 and TRBJ1-2; D is unresolved. CDR3 length: 10 amino acids. Germline V gene lookup returns CDR1 DFQATT and CDR2 SNEGSKA (reference sequence). CDR3 in amino acids: CRAGDYGYTF. CDR3 in DNA: TGCAGAGCCGGGGACTATGGCTACACCTTC.

The chain links TRBV28 to TRBJ2-2; 7 bases match TRBD2. CDR1 and CDR2 from the germline V gene are MDHEN and SYDVKM. The CDR3 is 13 amino acids. The ends lost 11 bases at V and 4 bases at J; junction bases unmatched: 7. This CDR3 reads CAGRGGTTGELFF. The CDR3 region has the DNA TGTGCCGGGAGGGGCGGAACCACCGGGGAGCTGTTTTTT.

The chain uses TRBV5-4 and TRBJ1-5, with D maybe TRBD1 (6 bases). From germline, CDR1 is SGHNT and CDR2 YYREEE (reference sequence). Trimming shortened V by 2 bases and J by 1 base, and 7 bases separated the two germline ends. CDR3 size: 14 residues. Written as DNA, the CDR3 is TGTGCCAGCAGCTTACAGGGAAGCAATCAGCCCCAGCATTTT. Its translation: CASSLQGSNQPQHF.

This clone is medium-sized. At the DNA level, this CDR3 is encoded by other sequences in the same sample as well. V gene TRBV14 combines with J gene TRBJ2-6; D gene ambiguous. The V end was cut by 4 bases, the J end by 4 bases, with 8 bases between. The length of the CDR3 is 14 residues. CDR1 and CDR2 from the germline V gene are SGHDN and FVKESK. CDR3 amino acids: CASSPLGGANVLTF. CDR3 nucleotides: TGTGCCAGCAGCCCTTTGGGCGGGGCCAACGTCCTGACTTTC.

The rearrangement links TRBV10-1 to TRBJ2-6, with D possibly being TRBD1 (5 bases). This CDR3 has 16 residues. Germline-derived CDR1 and CDR2 are WNHNN and SYGVQD (reference sequence). V was shortened by 0 bases and J by 1 base, with 7 bases between the two germline ends. The CDR3 nucleotides read TGCGCCAGCAGTGAGTCCCAGGGTTCTGGGGCCAACGTCCTGACTTTC. It is translated as CASSESQGSGANVLTF.

This clone was seen just once. The gene calls are TRBV5-4 and TRBJ1-2; TRBD1 might be the D (6 bases). V lost 4 bases and J lost 4, with 8 bases in between. Germline V gives CDR1 SGHNT, CDR2 YYREEE (reference sequence). This CDR3 region has 12 residues. The CDR3 loop reads CASSQDSYGYTF. The CDR3 nucleotides are TGTGCCAGCAGCCAGGACAGCTATGGCTACACCTTC.

The chain links TRBV27 to TRBJ2-7; 7 bases align to TRBD2. The CDR3 runs 14 residues. From germline, CDR1 is MNHEY and CDR2 SMNVEV (reference sequence). J gave up 3 bases and V 3 bases, and 5 bases lay outside the gene matches. The CDR3 coding sequence is TGTGCCAGCAGTTTCTCCAGCGGGGACTACGAGCAGTACTTC. It translates to CASSFSSGDYEQYF.

This clone rates as medium-sized (0.01 to 0.1%). The genes are TRBV6-4 and TRBJ2-1; D possibly corresponds to TRBD1 (6 bases). Trimming cost V 5 bases and J 0 bases, with 8 bases left between them. This CDR3 contains 14 residues. In germline, CDR1 is MRHNA, CDR2 SNTAGT. This CDR3 is CASSKDSSYNEQFF. Here the CDR3 DNA reads TGTGCCAGCAGTAAGGACAGCTCCTACAATGAGCAGTTCTTC.

The rearrangement joins TRBV7-2 to TRBJ1-2; 8 nucleotides align to TRBD1. The J segment lost 5 bases and the V segment lost 5 bases, leaving 10 bases of the junction unmatched. The germline CDR1 and CDR2 sequences are SGHTA and FQGNSA. The CDR3 has 15 amino acids. CDR3 bases: TGTGCCAGCAGCGGGTCCGTTACAGGGGGGTATGGCTACACCTTC. This translates into CASSGSVTGGYGYTF.

The genes are TRBV10-3 and TRBJ1-5, with 11 bases fitting TRBD1. The germline V gene has CDR1 ENHRY and CDR2 SYGVKD. V was pared by 6 bases and J by 11 bases, with 3 bases of the junction left unmatched. The CDR3 is 12 residues long. The CDR3 sequence is CAISSGQGAQHF. The CDR3 DNA sequence: TGTGCCATCAGCTCGGGACAGGGGGCCCAGCATTTT.

This chain uses TRBV9 with TRBJ1-1, with 9 bases matching TRBD1. The V gene end was trimmed by 4 bases and the J gene end by 0 bases; junction bases not matched to a gene: 4. There are 15 residues in the CDR3. From germline, CDR1 is SGDLS and CDR2 YYNGEE. This chain's CDR3 is CASSSGQGLNTEAFF. For the CDR3, the DNA is TGTGCCAGCAGCTCCGGACAGGGGCTGAACACTGAAGCTTTCTTT.

The chain has TRBV7-2 and TRBJ2-1; 7 nucleotides align to TRBD2. V was clipped by 1 base and J by 1 base; unmatched bases: 4. CDR3 size: 16 residues. The germline gives CDR1 SGHTA, CDR2 FQGNSA. The CDR3 loop reads CASSLGGTTSYNEQFF. CDR3 DNA sequence: TGTGCCAGCAGCTTAGGTGGGACTACGTCCTACAATGAGCAGTTCTTC. Together with reference TRBV7-2 and TRBJ2-1, the CDR3 gives the full variable domain: GAGVSQSPSNKVTEKGKDVELRCDPISGHTALYWYRQSLGQGLEFLIYFQGNSAPDKSGLPSDRFSAERTGGSVSTLTIQRTQQEDSAVYLCASSLGGTTSYNEQFFGPGTRLTVL.

The chain has TRBV12-5 and TRBJ1-5, with D perhaps TRBD1 (5 bases). Germline assignment: CDR1 LGHNT and CDR2 FRNRAP. V was clipped by 6 bases and J by 7 bases, with 25 bases between them. The CDR3 is 17 amino acids. The DNA for the CDR3 is TGTGCTAGTGGACCGCCCGGGACGCTCCTGGGGGGGCAGCCCCAGCATTTT. The encoded protein is CASGPPGTLLGGQPQHF.

Written as DNA, the CDR3 is TGTGCCAGCAGCGTAGAAGGTGGGAGTTACTACAATGAGCAGTTCTTC. It yields the protein CASSVEGGSYYNEQFF. The chain combines TRBV9 with TRBJ2-1; D is perhaps TRBD2 (5 bases). Germline values: CDR1 SGDLS, CDR2 YYNGEE. The CDR3 loop spans 16 amino acids. V was trimmed by 0 bases and J by 3 bases, leaving 13 bases between them. Full variable domain (missing parts from reference TRBV9 and TRBJ2-1): DSGVTQTPKHLITATGQRVTLRCSPRSGDLSVYWYQQSLDQGLQFLIQYYNGEERAKGNILERFSAQQFPDLHSELNLSSLELGDSALYFCASSVEGGSYYNEQFFGPGTRLTVL.